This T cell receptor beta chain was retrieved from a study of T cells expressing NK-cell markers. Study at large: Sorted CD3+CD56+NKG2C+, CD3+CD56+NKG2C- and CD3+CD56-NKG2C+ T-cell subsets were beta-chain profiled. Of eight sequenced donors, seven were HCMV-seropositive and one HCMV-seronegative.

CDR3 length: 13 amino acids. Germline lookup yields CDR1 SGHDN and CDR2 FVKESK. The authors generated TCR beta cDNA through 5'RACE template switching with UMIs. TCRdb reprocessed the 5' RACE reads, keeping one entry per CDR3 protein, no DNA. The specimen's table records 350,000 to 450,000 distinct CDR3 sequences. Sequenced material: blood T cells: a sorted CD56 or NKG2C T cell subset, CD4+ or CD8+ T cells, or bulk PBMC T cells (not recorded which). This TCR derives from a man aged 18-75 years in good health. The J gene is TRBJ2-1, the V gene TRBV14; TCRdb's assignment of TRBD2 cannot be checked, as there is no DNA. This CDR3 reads CASSQERETEQFF.